This TCR beta chain was observed in a study of cytomegalovirus exposure and HLA in healthy donors. Clones were read by immunoSEQ multiplex PCR, and TCRdb kept only the in-frame ones, dropping some. Counted here are roughly 200,000 clones, about 81% occurring once; the ten biggest clones make up about 1.2%. The V gene end was trimmed by 0 bases and the J gene end by 6 bases; junction bases not matched to a gene: 6. Germline loops: CDR1 GTSNPN, CDR2 SVGIG (reference sequence). This CDR3 spans 14 amino acids. The origin of this receptor is a woman in her 30s in good health and CMV-seronegative. This chain joins TRBV30 and TRBJ1-2; 8 bases fit TRBD1. The sequencing sample was made of PBMCs. CDR3 region: CAWSVRQGADGYTF. The CDR3 DNA reads as TGTGCCTGGAGTGTCAGGCAGGGGGCAGATGGCTACACCTTC.